Listed here are 14 T cell receptor beta chains from one sample, sequenced in a study of technical replicates of blood from several donors. Sequenced by immunoSEQ multiplex PCR; TCRdb stores in-frame clones only, minus some. Altogether about 84,000 clones are present, 93% being singletons, with the ten largest covering about 0.23%. The sample consisted of T cells isolated from PBMCs. Source of these receptors: a human donor in good health.

The chain is built from TRBV5-1 and TRBJ2-2; 8 nucleotides agree with TRBD1. The length of the CDR3 is 17 residues. The V and J ends lost 4 bases and 2 bases, in that order; junction bases with no gene match: 10. CDR1 is SGHRS and CDR2 is YFSETQ in the germline V gene. The CDR3 protein is CASSRPGTGRNTGELFF. As DNA, the CDR3 is TGCGCCAGCAGCAGGCCTGGGACAGGAAGAAACACCGGGGAGCTGTTTTTT.

J is TRBJ1-2 and V is TRBV10-3; D not certain. This CDR3 is built from 13 residues. V lost 2 bases to trimming and J lost 6 bases, with 10 bases between them. Germline V CDR1 and CDR2: ENHRY, SYGVKD. The chain's CDR3 is CAISEPRRDGYTF. The CDR3 nucleotides read TGTGCCATCAGTGAGCCTCGTCGAGATGGCTACACCTTC.

Here the CDR3 reads CASSGTSFHEQYF. The CDR3 nucleotides are TGTGCCAGCAGTGGTACTAGCTTCCACGAGCAGTACTTC. The chain carries TRBV6-6 and TRBJ2-5; D perhaps matches TRBD2 (6 bases). The J call may be faulty, since TRBJ2-7 better matches the DNA end. The CDR3 length is 13 residues. The germline CDR1 and CDR2 sequences are MNHNY and SVGAGI (reference sequence).

Concerning this clone itself: A read error may account for a junction end that differs from germline. V is TRBV18 and J is TRBJ2-2; TRBD1 matches 9 bases. This CDR3 comprises 15 residues. Looked up from germline, CDR1 is KGHSH and CDR2 is LQKENI. The CDR3 region has the DNA TGTGCCAGCGCACCGGGACAGGGAGTCACCGGGGAGCTGTTTTTT. Translation: CASAPGQGVTGELFF.

V and J are TRBV20-1 and TRBJ1-2; no reliable D call. The CDR3 totals 11 residues. Germline-derived CDR1 and CDR2 are DFQATT and SNEGSKA (reference sequence). The CDR3 DNA reads as TGCAGCACTGGGGAGAACTATGGCTACACCTTC. Its translation is CSTGENYGYTF.

V gene TRBV10-2 combines with J gene TRBJ2-3; the D is unclear. Deletions cut 3 bases from V and 0 bases from J, with 4 bases between. CDR1 is WSHSY and CDR2 is SAAADI in the germline V gene. The CDR3 contains 13 residues. CDR3 bases: TGCGCCAGCAGTGATGTAAGCACAGATACGCAGTATTTT. Translated: CASSDVSTDTQYF.

The chain couples TRBV18 to TRBJ1-2; D not resolved. V was shortened by 0 bases and J by 14 bases, with 10 bases between the two germline ends. This CDR3 is 11 amino acids long. Germline CDR1 reads KGHSH; CDR2 reads LQKENI. This chain's CDR3 is CASSPPFPPTF. In DNA form, the CDR3 reads TGTGCCAGCTCACCACCATTCCCCCCGACCTTC.

The gene calls are TRBV9 and TRBJ1-1; 9 nucleotides align to TRBD1. V shed 3 bases and J 6 bases; nucleotides not matched to a gene: 6. The CDR3 totals 14 residues. Germline V CDR1 and CDR2: SGDLS, YYNGEE. This CDR3 is CASSAGTGYAEAFF. CDR3 DNA: TGTGCCAGCAGCGCCGGGACAGGGTACGCTGAAGCTTTCTTT.

The CDR3 is CASDSGQGSEKLFF. The CDR3 region has the DNA TGTGCCAGCGATTCTGGACAGGGGTCTGAAAAACTGTTTTTT. This chain joins TRBV7-9 and TRBJ1-4; 9 bases map to TRBD1. CDR1 is SEHNR and CDR2 is FQNEAQ in the germline V gene (reference sequence). The V segment lost 8 bases and the J segment 7 bases; nucleotides outside the gene matches: 8. The CDR3 is 14 residues long.

The chain combines TRBV9 with TRBJ2-7, with 7 bases identical to TRBD1. V lost 1 base to trimming and J lost 2 bases; unmatched junction nucleotides: 12. The CDR3 totals 17 residues. Germline assignment: CDR1 SGDLS and CDR2 YYNGEE. The CDR3 loop reads CASSVTIGDRAAYEQYF. The CDR3 DNA reads TGTGCCAGCAGCGTAACCATCGGTGACAGGGCTGCCTACGAGCAGTACTTC.

This chain links TRBV19 with TRBJ1-6; no clear D. The CDR3 loop spans 13 amino acids. CDR1 and CDR2 from the germline V gene are LNHDA and SQIVND (reference sequence). Trimming cost V 3 bases and J 4 bases, with 4 bases left between them. In DNA form, the CDR3 reads TGTGCCAGTAGTATTAGTTATAATTCACCCCTCCACTTT. Its protein product is CASSISYNSPLHF.

The chain is built from TRBV29-1 and TRBJ1-2, with 9 bases that match TRBD1. Germline V gene data show CDR1 as SQVTM and CDR2 as ANQGSEA. The V segment lost 7 bases and the J segment 8 bases; nucleotides outside the gene matches: 8. The CDR3 is 12 amino acids. CDR3: CSARTGGEGYTF. CDR3 nucleotide sequence: TGCAGCGCGCGAACAGGGGGCGAGGGCTACACCTTC.

The chain employs TRBV7-3 and TRBJ2-1; 8 bases line up with TRBD2. Germline V CDR1 and CDR2: SGHTA, FQGTGA. The J segment lost 1 base and the V segment lost 3 bases, leaving 8 bases of the junction unmatched. The CDR3 runs 17 residues. The CDR3 coding sequence is TGTGCCAGCAGCTTTCTCGGGGGGGCCTCATCCTACAATGAGCAGTTCTTC. It is translated as CASSFLGGASSYNEQFF.

V and J are TRBV5-4 and TRBJ2-5; 7 bases match TRBD2. The V segment lost 2 bases and the J segment 2 bases; nucleotides outside the gene matches: 6. This CDR3 is 15 amino acids long. CDR1 is SGHNT and CDR2 is YYREEE in the germline V gene (reference sequence). The DNA of the CDR3 is TGTGCCAGCAGCTTATATAAGCGGGGTCAAGAGACCCAGTACTTC. This codes for CASSLYKRGQETQYF.